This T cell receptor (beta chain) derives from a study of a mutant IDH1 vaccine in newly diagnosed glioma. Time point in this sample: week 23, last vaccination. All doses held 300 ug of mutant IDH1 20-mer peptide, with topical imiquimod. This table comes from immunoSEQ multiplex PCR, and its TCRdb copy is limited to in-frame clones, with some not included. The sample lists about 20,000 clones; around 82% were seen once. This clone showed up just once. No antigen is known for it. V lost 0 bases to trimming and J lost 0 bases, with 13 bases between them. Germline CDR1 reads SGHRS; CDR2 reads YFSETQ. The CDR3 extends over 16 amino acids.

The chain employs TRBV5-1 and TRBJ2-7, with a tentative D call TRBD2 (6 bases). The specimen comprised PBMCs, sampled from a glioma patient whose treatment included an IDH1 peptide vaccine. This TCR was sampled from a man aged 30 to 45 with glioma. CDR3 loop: CASSLAFSSASYEQYF. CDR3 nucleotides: TGCGCCAGCAGCTTGGCCTTCTCTAGCGCCTCCTACGAGCAGTACTTC.